This TCR beta chain is drawn from a study of CD8 T cells in ankylosing spondylitis. The CDR3 contains 15 residues. Between the trimmed V and J ends, which lost 10 bases and 11 bases, there was a span of 24 bases. The germline V gene has CDR1 MDHEN and CDR2 SYDVKM. TCRdb processed the 5' RACE reads anew with MiXCR; each CDR3 protein has one entry. This sample has more than 400,000 distinct CDR3 sequences, with under 5.5% found just once. Notes on this clonotype: Its matching antigen is unknown.

Notes on the study in general: Seven or eight highly homologous variants made up a TCR beta motif, and this motif appeared characteristic of ankylosing spondylitis blood. Disease-linked clones bore a CD8+ phenotype and were relatively rare in peripheral blood.

V and J are TRBV28 and TRBJ1-6, with TRBD1 as a possible D gene (5 bases). Source material: blood, either unsorted or a sorted T cell fraction (not recorded which). The TCR originated in a male donor with ankylosing spondylitis. The CDR3 coding sequence is TGTGCCATCCTAGAACAACGGGGGGAAGAGACACCCCTCCACTTT. This sequence encodes CAILEQRGEETPLHF.